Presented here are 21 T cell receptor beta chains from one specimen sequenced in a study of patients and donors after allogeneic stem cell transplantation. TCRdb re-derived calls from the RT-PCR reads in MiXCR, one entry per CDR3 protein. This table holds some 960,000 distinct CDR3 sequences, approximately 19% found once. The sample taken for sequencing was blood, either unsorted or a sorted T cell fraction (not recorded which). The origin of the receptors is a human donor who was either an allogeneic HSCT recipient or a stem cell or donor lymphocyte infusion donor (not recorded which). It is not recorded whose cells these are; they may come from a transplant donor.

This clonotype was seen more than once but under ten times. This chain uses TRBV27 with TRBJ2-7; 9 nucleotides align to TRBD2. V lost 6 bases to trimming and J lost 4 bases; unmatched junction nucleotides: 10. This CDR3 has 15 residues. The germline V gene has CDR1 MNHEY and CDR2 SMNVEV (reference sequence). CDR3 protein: CASRISGGPQYEQYF. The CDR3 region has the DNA TGTGCCAGCAGGATTAGCGGGGGCCCTCAATACGAGCAGTACTTC.

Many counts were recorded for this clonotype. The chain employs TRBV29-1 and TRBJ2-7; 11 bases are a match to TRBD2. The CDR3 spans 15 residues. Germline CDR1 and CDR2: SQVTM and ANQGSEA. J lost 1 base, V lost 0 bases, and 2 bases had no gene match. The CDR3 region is CSVEDLAGGSYEQYF. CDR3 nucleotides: TGCAGCGTTGAAGATCTAGCGGGGGGATCCTACGAGCAGTACTTC.

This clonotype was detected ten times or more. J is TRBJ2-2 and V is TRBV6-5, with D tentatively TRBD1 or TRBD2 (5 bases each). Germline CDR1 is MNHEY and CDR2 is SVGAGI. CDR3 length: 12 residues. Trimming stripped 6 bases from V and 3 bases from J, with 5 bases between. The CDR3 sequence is CASRGDTGELFF. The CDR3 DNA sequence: TGTGCCAGCAGGGGGGACACCGGGGAGCTGTTTTTT.

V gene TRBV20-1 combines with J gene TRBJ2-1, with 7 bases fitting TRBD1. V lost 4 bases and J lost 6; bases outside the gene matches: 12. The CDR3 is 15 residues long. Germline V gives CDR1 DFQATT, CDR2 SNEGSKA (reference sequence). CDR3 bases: TGCAGTGCTATGGGACAGCCTGGAAAAAGCAATGAGCAGTTCTTC. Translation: CSAMGQPGKSNEQFF.

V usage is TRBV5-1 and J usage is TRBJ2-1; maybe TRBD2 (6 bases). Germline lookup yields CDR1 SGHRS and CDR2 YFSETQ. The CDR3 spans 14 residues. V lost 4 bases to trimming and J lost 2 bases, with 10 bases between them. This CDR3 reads CASSADYPYNEQFF. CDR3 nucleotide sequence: TGCGCCAGCAGCGCGGACTACCCCTACAATGAGCAGTTCTTC.

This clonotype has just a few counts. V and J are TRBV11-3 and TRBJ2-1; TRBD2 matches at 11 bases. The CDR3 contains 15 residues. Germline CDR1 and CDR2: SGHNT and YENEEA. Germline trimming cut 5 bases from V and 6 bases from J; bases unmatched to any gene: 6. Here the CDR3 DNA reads TGTGCCAGCAGCGTCTCTAGCGGGAGGCCCAATGAGCAGTTCTTC. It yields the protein CASSVSSGRPNEQFF.

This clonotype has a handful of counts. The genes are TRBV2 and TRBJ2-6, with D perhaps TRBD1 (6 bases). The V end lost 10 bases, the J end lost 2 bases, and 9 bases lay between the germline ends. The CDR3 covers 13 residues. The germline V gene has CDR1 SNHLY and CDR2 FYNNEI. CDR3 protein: CATTGTGANVLTF. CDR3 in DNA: TGTGCCACTACAGGGACTGGGGCCAACGTCCTGACTTTC.

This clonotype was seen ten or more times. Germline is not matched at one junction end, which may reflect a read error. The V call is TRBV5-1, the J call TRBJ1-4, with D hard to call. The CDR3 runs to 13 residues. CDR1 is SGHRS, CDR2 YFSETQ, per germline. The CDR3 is CASSSATNEKLFF. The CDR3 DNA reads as TGTGCCAGCAGTTCCGCAACTAATGAAAAACTGTTTTTT.

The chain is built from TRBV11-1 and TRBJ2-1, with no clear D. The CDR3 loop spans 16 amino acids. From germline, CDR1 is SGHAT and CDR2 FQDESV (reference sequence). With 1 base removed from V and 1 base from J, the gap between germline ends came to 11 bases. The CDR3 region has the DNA TGTGCCAGCAGCTTAGAGGCCCGGCCATCCTACAATGAGCAGTTCTTC. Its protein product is CASSLEARPSYNEQFF.

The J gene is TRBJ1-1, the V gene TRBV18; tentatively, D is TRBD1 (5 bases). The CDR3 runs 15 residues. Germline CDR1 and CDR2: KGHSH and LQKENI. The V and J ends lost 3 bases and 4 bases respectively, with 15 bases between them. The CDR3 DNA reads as TGTGCCAGCTCACCGTCCCCGTCGGGGGGCACTGAAGCTTTCTTT. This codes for CASSPSPSGGTEAFF.

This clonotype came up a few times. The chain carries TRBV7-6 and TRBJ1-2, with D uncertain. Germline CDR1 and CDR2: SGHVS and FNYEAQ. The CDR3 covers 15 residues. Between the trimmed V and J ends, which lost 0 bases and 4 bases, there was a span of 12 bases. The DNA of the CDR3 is TGTGCCAGCAGCTTAGCGACCGGGGTTAGCTATGGCTACACCTTC. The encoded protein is CASSLATGVSYGYTF.

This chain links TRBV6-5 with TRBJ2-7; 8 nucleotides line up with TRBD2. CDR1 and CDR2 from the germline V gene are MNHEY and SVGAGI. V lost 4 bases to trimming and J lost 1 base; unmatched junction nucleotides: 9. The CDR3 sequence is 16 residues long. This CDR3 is CASSSRGGGSSYEQYF. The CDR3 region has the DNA TGTGCCAGCAGTTCCCGGGGGGGAGGCTCTTCCTACGAGCAGTACTTC.

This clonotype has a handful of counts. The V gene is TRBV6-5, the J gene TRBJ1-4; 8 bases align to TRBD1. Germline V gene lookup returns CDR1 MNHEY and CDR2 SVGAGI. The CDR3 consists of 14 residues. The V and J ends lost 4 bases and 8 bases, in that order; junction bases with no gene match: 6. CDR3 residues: CASSSRTGTEKLFF. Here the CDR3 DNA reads TGTGCCAGCAGTTCGAGGACAGGGACCGAAAAACTGTTTTTT.

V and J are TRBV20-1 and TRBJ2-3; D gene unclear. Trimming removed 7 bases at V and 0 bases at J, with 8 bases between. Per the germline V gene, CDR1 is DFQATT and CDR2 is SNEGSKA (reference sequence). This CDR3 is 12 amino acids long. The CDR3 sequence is CSGKQSTDTQYF. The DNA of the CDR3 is TGCAGTGGCAAGCAAAGCACAGATACGCAGTATTTT.

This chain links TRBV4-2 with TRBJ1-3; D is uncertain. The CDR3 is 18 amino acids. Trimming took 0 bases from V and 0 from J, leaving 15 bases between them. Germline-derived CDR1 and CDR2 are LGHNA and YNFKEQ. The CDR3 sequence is CASSQDSWALHSGNTIYF. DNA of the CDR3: TGTGCCAGCAGCCAAGATTCCTGGGCCCTACACTCTGGAAACACCATATATTTT.

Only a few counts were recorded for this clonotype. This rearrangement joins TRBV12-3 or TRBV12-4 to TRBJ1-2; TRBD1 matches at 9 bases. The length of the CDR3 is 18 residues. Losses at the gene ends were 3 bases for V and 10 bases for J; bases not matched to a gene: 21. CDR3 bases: TGTGCCAGCAGTTTCCACGGGGGACCGGGACAGGGAACTATGGACTACACCTTC. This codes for CASSFHGGPGQGTMDYTF.

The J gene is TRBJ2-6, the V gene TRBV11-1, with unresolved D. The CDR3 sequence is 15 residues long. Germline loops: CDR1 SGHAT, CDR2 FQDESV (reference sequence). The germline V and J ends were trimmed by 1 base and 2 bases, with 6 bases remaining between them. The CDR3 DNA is TGTGCCAGCAGCTTAGAGAGGACTGGGGCCAACGTCCTGACTTTC. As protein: CASSLERTGANVLTF.

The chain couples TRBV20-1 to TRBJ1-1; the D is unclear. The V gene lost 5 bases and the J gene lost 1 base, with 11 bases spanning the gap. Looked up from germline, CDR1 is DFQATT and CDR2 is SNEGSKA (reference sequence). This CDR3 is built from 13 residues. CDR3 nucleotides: TGCAGTGCTCGCCGCGACGGGAACACTGAAGCTTTCTTT. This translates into CSARRDGNTEAFF.

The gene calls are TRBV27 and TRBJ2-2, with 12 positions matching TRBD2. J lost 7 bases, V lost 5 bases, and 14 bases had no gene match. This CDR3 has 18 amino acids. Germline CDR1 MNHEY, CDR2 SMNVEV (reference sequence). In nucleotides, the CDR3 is TGTGCCAGCAGTCCCCGACTAGCGGGAGATCGTTTTGTCGGGGAGCTGTTTTTT. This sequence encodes CASSPRLAGDRFVGELFF.

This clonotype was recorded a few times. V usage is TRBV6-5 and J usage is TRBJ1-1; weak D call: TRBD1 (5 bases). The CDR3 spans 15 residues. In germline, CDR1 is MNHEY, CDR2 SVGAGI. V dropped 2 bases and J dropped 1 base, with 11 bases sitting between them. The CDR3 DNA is TGTGCCAGCAGTTACAATGGGGCAGGGAACACTGAAGCTTTCTTT. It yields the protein CASSYNGAGNTEAFF.

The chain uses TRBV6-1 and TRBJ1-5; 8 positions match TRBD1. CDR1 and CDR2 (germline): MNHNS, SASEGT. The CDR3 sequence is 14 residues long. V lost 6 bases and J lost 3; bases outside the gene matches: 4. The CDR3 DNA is TGTGCCAGCAGCGCAGGGGGCATCAATCAGCCCCAGCATTTT. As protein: CASSAGGINQPQHF.